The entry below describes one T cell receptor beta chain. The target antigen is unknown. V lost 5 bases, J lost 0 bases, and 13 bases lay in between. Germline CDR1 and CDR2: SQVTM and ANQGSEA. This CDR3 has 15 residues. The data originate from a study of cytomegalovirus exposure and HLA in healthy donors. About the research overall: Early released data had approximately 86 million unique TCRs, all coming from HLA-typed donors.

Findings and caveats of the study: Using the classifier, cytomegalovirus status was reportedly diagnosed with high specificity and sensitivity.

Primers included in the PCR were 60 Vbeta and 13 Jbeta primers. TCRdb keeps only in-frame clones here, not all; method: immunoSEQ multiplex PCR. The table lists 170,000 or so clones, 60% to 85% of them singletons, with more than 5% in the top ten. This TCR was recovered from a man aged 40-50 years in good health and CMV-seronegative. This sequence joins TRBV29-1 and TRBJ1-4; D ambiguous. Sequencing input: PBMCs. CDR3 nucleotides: TGCAGCGTTAGGACGGACTCAGCAACTAATGAAAAACTGTTTTTT. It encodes CSVRTDSATNEKLFF.